The source of this TCR beta chain is a study of OX40 agonist ivuxolimab in advanced cancers. Study-wide background: The dose-escalation cohort was approximately 80% male, with a mean age of about 60 years, ranging roughly 23 to 79. Study-level results: Not determined was the antigen specificity of the expanded peripheral T cells. Doses of 0.1 to 3.0 mg/kg were accompanied by clonal expansion of CD4+ and CD8+ blood T cells by week 6. Part of the nonresponder group also had normalized T-cell clonal expansion that was low.

Repertoires were generated with immunoSEQ multiplex PCR, while TCRdb's copy carries only in-frame clones and drops some. The data hold 15,000 to 20,000 clones, with 80% to 90% observed a single time. Points on this clone: Its antigen is not known.

Germline V CDR1 and CDR2: MNHEY, SVGAGI. CDR3 size: 13 residues. The V gene lost 6 bases and the J gene lost 5 bases, with 13 bases spanning the gap. This TCR derives from an adult with an advanced solid tumor such as melanoma, head and neck, liver or kidney cancer. V is TRBV6-5 and J is TRBJ2-5, with D tentatively TRBD1 (6 bases). The sequences come from CD4+ or CD8+ T cells sorted from blood, collected in a trial of the OX40 agonist ivuxolimab. The CDR3 nucleotides read TGTGCCAGCAGCCAGGGACAATATGAGACCCAGTACTTC. As protein: CASSQGQYETQYF.